This passage covers 19 T cell receptor beta chains from one sample sequenced in a study of identical twins. Via MiXCR, TCRdb re-called the 5' RACE reads, giving one row per CDR3 protein. Here the sample spans 270,000 or so distinct CDR3 sequences, around 8.3% being singletons. This sample was also put to use in a study of yellow fever vaccine responses in identical twins.

Sequenced: CD8+ T cells sorted from blood. The source of these receptors is a woman under 30 in good health.

This clonotype has only a few counts. The gene calls are TRBV25-1 and TRBJ2-5; D may match TRBD1 or TRBD2 (5 bases each). There are 15 residues in the CDR3. The germline gives CDR1 MGHDK, CDR2 SYGVNS. V was clipped by 1 base and J by 3 bases, with 12 bases between them. The CDR3 bases are TGTGCCAGCAGTGAATTGGCCGGGGCGGAAGAGACCCAGTACTTC. Translating gives CASSELAGAEETQYF.

This clonotype was seen many times. V usage is TRBV20-1 and J usage is TRBJ2-7; 7 nucleotides line up with TRBD1. CDR1 DFQATT and CDR2 SNEGSKA come from the germline V gene (reference sequence). The CDR3 extends over 14 amino acids. After removal of 5 bases from V and 2 bases from J, the junction contained 9 bases not matched to a gene. Written as DNA, the CDR3 is TGCAGTGCTGGCGACAGGGAATCCACCTACGAGCAGTACTTC. The encoded protein is CSAGDRESTYEQYF.

This clonotype has a handful of counts. J is TRBJ2-2 and V is TRBV28; D might be TRBD1 (5 bases). This CDR3 region has 15 residues. Deletions cut 6 bases from V and 0 bases from J, with 11 bases between. Germline CDR1 is MDHEN and CDR2 is SYDVKM. CDR3 amino acids: CASRSDTANTGELFF. The CDR3, as DNA: TGTGCCAGCAGATCGGACACCGCGAACACCGGGGAGCTGTTTTTT.

This clonotype was recorded many times. The chain couples TRBV12-3 or TRBV12-4 to TRBJ2-2; D is uncertain. The CDR3 is 13 residues long. The V and J ends lost 4 bases and 4 bases respectively, with 7 bases between them. The chain's CDR3 is CASSSIGTGELFF. CDR3 nucleotide sequence: TGTGCCAGCAGTTCAATCGGCACCGGGGAGCTGTTTTTT.

The chain carries TRBV6-4 and TRBJ1-2, with D perhaps matching TRBD1 (5 bases). CDR1 is MRHNA and CDR2 is SNTAGT in the germline V gene. Trimming pared 0 bases from V and 10 bases from J, leaving 12 bases between. This CDR3 spans 13 amino acids. CDR3 region: CASSDSGERDYTF. In DNA, the CDR3 is TGTGCCAGCAGTGACTCAGGGGAAAGGGACTACACCTTC.

This chain links TRBV7-9 with TRBJ1-1; TRBD1 might be the D (5 bases). Per the germline V gene, CDR1 is SEHNR and CDR2 is FQNEAQ (reference sequence). This CDR3 spans 14 amino acids. With 4 bases removed from V and 8 bases from J, the gap between germline ends came to 17 bases. The CDR3 DNA follows: TGTGCCAGCAGCTCGGGACCGACCCTAGTGGAAGCTTTCTTT. Encoded protein: CASSSGPTLVEAFF.

The chain combines TRBV29-1 with TRBJ2-2, with D maybe TRBD2 (6 bases). This CDR3 is built from 12 residues. V lost 6 bases, J lost 3 bases, and 8 bases lay in between. Germline loops: CDR1 SQVTM, CDR2 ANQGSEA. The CDR3 spells CSVGTYTGELFF. The CDR3 bases are TGCAGCGTGGGGACTTACACCGGGGAGCTGTTTTTT.

A few counts support this clonotype. The gene calls are TRBV10-2 and TRBJ2-1; possible D gene TRBD1, 6 bases. The CDR3 covers 13 residues. The V gene lost 7 bases and the J gene lost 7 bases, with 14 bases spanning the gap. Germline CDR1 reads WSHSY; CDR2 reads SAAADI. CDR3 amino acids: CASIPQGLNEQFF. In DNA form, the CDR3 reads TGCGCCAGCATCCCCCAGGGGTTAAATGAGCAGTTCTTC.

This clonotype has ten or more counts. The J gene is TRBJ2-1, the V gene TRBV5-1; D is ambiguous. Germline CDR1 SGHRS, CDR2 YFSETQ. The V gene lost 2 bases and the J gene lost 4 bases, with 4 bases spanning the gap. This CDR3 is built from 12 residues. The chain's CDR3 is CASSLQYNEQFF. The CDR3 DNA reads as TGCGCCAGCAGCTTACAGTACAATGAGCAGTTCTTC.

This sequence joins TRBV25-1 and TRBJ2-3; D is unclear. There are 12 residues in the CDR3. The germline CDR1 and CDR2 sequences are MGHDK and SYGVNS. The V end lost 2 bases, the J end lost 3 bases, and 3 bases lay between the germline ends. The CDR3, as DNA: TGTGCCAGCAGTGAAACGACAGATACGCAGTATTTT. Its translation: CASSETTDTQYF. The variable domain in full, completed from reference TRBV25-1 and TRBJ2-3, reads EADIYQTPRYLVIGTGKKITLECSQTMGHDKMYWYQQDPGMELHLIHYSYGVNSTEKGDLSSESTVSRIRTEHFPLTLESARPSHTSQYLCASSETTDTQYFGPGTRLTVL.

The rearrangement links TRBV6-5 to TRBJ2-7, with D perhaps assigned TRBD1 or TRBD2 (6 bases each). The germline V gene encodes CDR1 MNHEY and CDR2 SVGAGI. V was trimmed by 3 bases and J by 1 base, leaving 10 bases between them. The CDR3 spans 14 residues. The CDR3 DNA sequence: TGTGCCAGCAGTTATATAGGGGGGTCCTACGAGCAGTACTTC. Protein product: CASSYIGGSYEQYF.

The V and J genes are TRBV3-1 and TRBJ1-4; no clear D. The length of the CDR3 is 15 residues. The V gene lost 4 bases and the J gene lost 5 bases, with 14 bases spanning the gap. Germline lookup yields CDR1 LGHDT and CDR2 YNNKEL (reference sequence). The CDR3 region is CASSPEGGLNEKLFF. CDR3 bases: TGTGCCAGCAGCCCCGAGGGAGGATTAAATGAAAAACTGTTTTTT. The complete variable domain, with remaining parts taken from reference TRBV3-1 and TRBJ1-4, reads DTAVSQTPKYLVTQMGNDKSIKCEQNLGHDTMYWYKQDSKKFLKIMFSYNNKELIINETVPNRFSPKSPDKAHLNLHINSLELGDSAVYFCASSPEGGLNEKLFFGSGTQLSVL.

This clonotype showed up just a few times. The chain links TRBV4-3 to TRBJ2-1; a weak D match, TRBD2 (6 bases). The CDR3 consists of 15 residues. CDR1 and CDR2 (germline): LGHNA, YSLEER. Deletions cut 1 base from V and 4 bases from J, with 11 bases between. CDR3 DNA sequence: TGCGCCAGCAGCCAAGGTAGCGGCCTATACAATGAGCAGTTCTTC. Its protein is CASSQGSGLYNEQFF.

This clonotype has a handful of counts. The gene calls are TRBV7-2 and TRBJ2-7, with 16 positions matching TRBD2. Germline values: CDR1 SGHTA, CDR2 FQGNSA. V lost 5 bases to trimming and J lost 3 bases; unmatched junction nucleotides: 4. CDR3 length: 16 residues. CDR3 in amino acids: CASSEGLAGGLYEQYF. CDR3 DNA: TGTGCCAGCAGCGAGGGACTAGCGGGGGGGCTCTACGAGCAGTACTTC.

This clonotype was seen a handful of times. The gene calls are TRBV29-1 and TRBJ1-1, with TRBD1 matching 8 bases. J was trimmed by 10 bases and V by 2 bases; bases with no gene match: 12. Germline CDR1 reads SQVTM; CDR2 reads ANQGSEA. CDR3 length: 14 amino acids. CDR3 region: CSVEWGTGGSGAFF. DNA for the CDR3: TGCAGCGTTGAATGGGGGACAGGCGGTTCCGGAGCTTTCTTT.

This clonotype was seen only a few times. V and J are TRBV6-5 and TRBJ2-7; 10 bases align to TRBD1. Unmatched junction bases numbered 3, after V lost 0 bases and J lost 1 base. The CDR3 extends over 16 amino acids. The V gene's germline CDR1 is MNHEY and CDR2 SVGAGI. CDR3 residues: CASSYSRDRGSYEQYF. The DNA of the CDR3 is TGTGCCAGCAGTTACTCGAGGGACAGGGGTTCCTACGAGCAGTACTTC.

With regard to this clonotype: It may be a read error: a sequence one base away is much more abundant. The rearrangement joins TRBV4-3 to TRBJ2-1, with a tentative D call TRBD1 (5 bases). The CDR3 is 16 residues long. From germline, CDR1 is LGHNA and CDR2 YSLEER. With 0 bases removed from V and 3 bases from J, the gap between germline ends came to 12 bases. The CDR3 region is CASSQDSPGNYNEQFF. In DNA form, the CDR3 reads TGCGCCAGCAGCCAAGATTCGCCAGGGAACTACAATGAGCAGTTCTTC.

This clonotype was seen at least ten times. The V gene is TRBV27, the J gene TRBJ1-4, with 9 bases fitting TRBD1. V trimming: 4 bases; J trimming: 7 bases; junction bases outside the gene matches: 7. Germline V CDR1 and CDR2: MNHEY, SMNVEV (reference sequence). The CDR3 has 15 amino acids. The CDR3 spells CASSSRDRAGEKLFF. CDR3 sequence (DNA): TGTGCCAGCAGTTCGCGGGACAGGGCGGGTGAAAAACTGTTTTTT.

The chain uses TRBV10-3 and TRBJ1-2; TRBD1 matches 9 bases. Germline loops: CDR1 ENHRY, CDR2 SYGVKD. This CDR3 has 14 amino acids. The V and J ends lost 2 bases and 8 bases, in that order; junction bases with no gene match: 6. CDR3 DNA sequence: TGTGCCATCAGTGAGGCCCTTACAGGGGGCGGCTACACCTTC. This encodes CAISEALTGGGYTF.